This TCR beta chain was sequenced for a study of regulatory and conventional T cells in RAG deficiency. Whole-study results and caveats: Compared with controls, unique Treg TCR beta sequences dropped around 100-fold in Omenn syndrome and CID/AS. RAG-deficient patients showed markedly lower Shannon entropy and higher Simpson indices than control T-cell subsets. Omenn patients showed >90% Treg-Tconv overlap and shorter CDR3 lengths.

CDR1 and CDR2 from the germline V gene are SGHTA and FQGTGA. The CDR3 is 13 amino acids. Germline trimming cut 5 bases from V and 14 bases from J; bases unmatched to any gene: 12. A word on this clone: The antigen remains undetermined.

TCRdb keeps only in-frame clones here, not all; method: immunoSEQ multiplex PCR. The sample has some 30,000 clones; 89% are singletons. The sample was also linked to a second study, of regulatory T cells. From that report: The primer mix had 52 TRBV and 13 TRBJ primers. Regulatory T cells showed the strongest V-J pair restriction and V/J gene skewing among patient repertoires.

The sample taken for sequencing was CD8+ T cells sorted from blood. The source is a human donor in good health. The chain carries TRBV7-3 and TRBJ2-1; TRBD2 matches 7 bases. In DNA form, the CDR3 reads TGTGCCAGCAGCCCCACCCCCGGGGGGTATGAGTTCTTC. This codes for CASSPTPGGYEFF.